This T cell receptor beta chain was recorded in a study of blood T cells in healthy people across ages. The donors, all healthy, were Caucasians living in Russia, aged roughly 6 to 90. This clonotype was detected a few times. Trimming took 6 bases from V and 3 from J, leaving 6 bases between them. Germline V gives CDR1 SQVTM, CDR2 ANQGSEA. This CDR3 comprises 11 residues. The authors ran a second PCR of roughly 6 to 12 cycles using a sample-barcoded 5' primer and a J-beta primer mix. TCRdb reprocessed the 5' RACE reads with MiXCR, giving one entry per CDR3 protein. The sample shows fewer than 2 million distinct CDR3 sequences, approximately 40% of them seen only once.

The TCR originated in a human donor in good health. The chain uses TRBV29-1 and TRBJ2-1; no firm D call. The sequenced sample was blood. CDR3 in amino acids: CSVNHYNEQFF. DNA for the CDR3: TGCAGCGTGAACCACTACAATGAGCAGTTCTTC.